The 27 T cell receptor beta chains below were found in one sample sequenced in a study of PD-L1 blockade in urothelial cancer. Libraries were prepared by immunoSEQ multiplex PCR; TCRdb keeps only in-frame clonotypes and omits some of them. The data hold approximately 35,000 clones, with approximately 40% observed a single time. This material consisted of tumor tissue, taken before atezolizumab (anti-PD-L1) treatment. Receptor source: a man in his 60s with urothelial cancer.

This clone came up many times. The V call is TRBV7-6, the J call TRBJ2-2; TRBD2 might be the D (6 bases). Germline CDR1 SGHVS, CDR2 FNYEAQ. The V end lost 6 bases, the J end lost 5 bases, and 19 bases lay between the germline ends. This CDR3 is 16 amino acids long. CDR3 sequence (DNA): TGTGCCAGCAGTTTCGCCGGGGGACCTCAAACCGGGGAGCTGTTTTTT. It translates to CASSFAGGPQTGELFF.

V and J are TRBV30 and TRBJ1-2; D unresolved. The germline V and J ends were trimmed by 4 bases and 6 bases, with 15 bases remaining between them. Germline lookup yields CDR1 GTSNPN and CDR2 SVGIG (reference sequence). This CDR3 contains 13 residues. The CDR3 region is CAWKLTERNGYTF. The CDR3 nucleotides are TGTGCCTGGAAACTGACGGAGAGGAATGGCTACACCTTC.

The rearrangement uses TRBV30 and TRBJ1-1; D perhaps matches TRBD1 (6 bases). CDR1 and CDR2 from the germline V gene are GTSNPN and SVGIG (reference sequence). CDR3 size: 13 residues. Deletions cut 4 bases from V and 0 bases from J, with 9 bases between. DNA for the CDR3: TGTGCCTGGAAGGGGGGGGTGAACACTGAAGCTTTCTTT. Protein product: CAWKGGVNTEAFF.

This clone came up once. The chain links TRBV19 to TRBJ2-1; 8 nucleotides agree with TRBD2. Trimming took 3 bases from V and 6 from J; bases not matched to a gene: 10. The germline gives CDR1 LNHDA, CDR2 SQIVND (reference sequence). The CDR3 runs to 16 residues. In DNA, the CDR3 is TGTGCCAGTAGTATCCACCTCGGACGGGGGGGCAATGAGCAGTTCTTC. Translation: CASSIHLGRGGNEQFF. Variable domain in full (rest from reference TRBV19 and TRBJ2-1): DGGITQSPKYLFRKEGQNVTLSCEQNLNHDAMYWYRQDPGQGLRLIYYSQIVNDFQKGDIAEGYSVSREKKESFPLTVTSAQKNPTAFYLCASSIHLGRGGNEQFFGPGTRLTVL.

The rearrangement uses TRBV15 and TRBJ2-5; weak D call: TRBD1 (6 bases). CDR1 and CDR2 (germline): LNHNV, YYDKDF (reference sequence). V lost 1 base and J 5 bases, leaving 14 bases between the germline ends. The CDR3 is 15 amino acids. The CDR3 here is CATSRGGTGRETQYF. The CDR3 region has the DNA TGTGCCACCAGCAGAGGGGGAACAGGGCGGGAGACCCAGTACTTC.

The chain links TRBV30 to TRBJ1-6; D is unresolved. V was shortened by 0 bases and J by 0 bases, with 12 bases between the two germline ends. CDR3 length: 17 residues. Per the germline V gene, CDR1 is GTSNPN and CDR2 is SVGIG (reference sequence). CDR3 sequence (DNA): TGTGCCTGGAGTGTAAGACGGGGAGGCTCCTATAATTCACCCCTCCACTTT. Amino acid sequence: CAWSVRRGGSYNSPLHF.

This chain connects TRBV19 to TRBJ1-3, with TRBD1 matching 7 bases. This CDR3 has 14 amino acids. Losses at the gene ends were 8 bases for V and 0 bases for J; bases not matched to a gene: 4. Germline V gene lookup returns CDR1 LNHDA and CDR2 SQIVND (reference sequence). CDR3 residues: CASRDSRSGNTIYF. Written as DNA, the CDR3 is TGTGCCAGTCGGGACAGTCGCTCTGGAAACACCATATATTTT.

The chain employs TRBV18 and TRBJ2-3; D call uncertain. This CDR3 has 13 amino acids. Germline V gene sequence: CDR1 KGHSH, CDR2 LQKENI. The V and J ends lost 4 bases and 4 bases respectively, with 9 bases between them. CDR3 in DNA: TGTGCCAGCTCACGATTGTCGCCAGATACGCAGTATTTT. Translated, it gives CASSRLSPDTQYF.

The sample holds a few counts of this clone. The chain links TRBV11-3 to TRBJ2-2; 10 bases align to TRBD1. Germline assignment: CDR1 SGHNT and CDR2 YENEEA. This CDR3 is 14 amino acids long. Germline trimming cut 6 bases from V and 7 bases from J; bases unmatched to any gene: 5. The DNA for the CDR3 is TGTGCCAGCAGTCGACAGGGGGCCAACGGGGAGCTGTTTTTT. Amino acids: CASSRQGANGELFF. Complete variable domain (other parts from reference TRBV11-3 and TRBJ2-2): EAGVVQSPRYKIIEKKQPVAFWCNPISGHNTLYWYLQNLGQGPELLIRYENEEAVDDSQLPKDRFSAERLKGVDSTLKIQPAELGDSAVYLCASSRQGANGELFFGEGSRLTVL.

This clone appeared many times. The chain uses TRBV11-3 and TRBJ2-7; 8 positions match TRBD2. The CDR3 length is 15 residues. The germline V gene encodes CDR1 SGHNT and CDR2 YENEEA. V lost 5 bases to trimming and J lost 6 bases; unmatched junction nucleotides: 12. CDR3 nucleotide sequence: TGTGCCAGCAGCCGAGAGGCGGGAGGCACTACCGAGCAGTACTTC. This gives the protein CASSREAGGTTEQYF.

This CDR3 reads CASSHLETQYF. The CDR3 DNA reads as TGTGCCAGCAGCCACCTAGAGACCCAGTACTTC. This sequence joins TRBV14 and TRBJ2-5; D is unclear. The CDR3 sequence is 11 residues long. The ends were cut back, 3 bases at V and 4 bases at J, with 3 bases in the middle. Germline CDR1 reads SGHDN; CDR2 reads FVKESK.

For this clone: Residues arising from an ambiguous or unread base are written as X. The CDR3 nucleotides are TGTGCCAGCAGCTTAGGGGCCAWCAATGAGCAGTTCTTC. Its translation: CASSLGAXNEQFF. The chain joins TRBV7-2 to TRBJ2-1; D call uncertain. Between the trimmed V and J ends, which lost 1 base and 6 bases, there was a span of 7 bases. The CDR3 runs to 13 residues. Per germline, CDR1 SGHTA and CDR2 FQGNSA.

This sequence joins TRBV11-3 and TRBJ2-1, with TRBD2 identical over 8 bases. This CDR3 is 16 amino acids long. Germline-derived CDR1 and CDR2 are SGHNT and YENEEA. V lost 1 base to trimming and J lost 10 bases; unmatched junction nucleotides: 12. In DNA form, the CDR3 reads TGTGCCAGCAGCTTAGGAAGAGGGACTAGGTCTCGGGAGCAGTTCTTC. Encoded protein: CASSLGRGTRSREQFF.

Only a few counts were recorded for this clone. The chain employs TRBV11-3 and TRBJ2-1; 9 bases fit TRBD2. Trimming removed 1 base from V and 9 bases from J; junction bases left unmatched: 16. Looked up from germline, CDR1 is SGHNT and CDR2 is YENEEA. There are 18 residues in the CDR3. For the CDR3, the DNA is TGTGCCAGCAGCTTAGTGTCATACTCGGCGGGAGGGCCAAGTGAGCAGTTCTTC. Translated, it gives CASSLVSYSAGGPSEQFF.

The chain couples TRBV14 to TRBJ2-7, with 9 bases identical to TRBD1. Germline V lookup: CDR1 SGHDN, CDR2 FVKESK. Losses at the gene ends were 4 bases for V and 7 bases for J; bases not matched to a gene: 8. This CDR3 comprises 14 residues. The CDR3 reads CASSPQGALGEQYF. As DNA, the CDR3 is TGTGCCAGCAGCCCACAGGGGGCCTTAGGGGAGCAGTACTTC.

The V gene is TRBV19, the J gene TRBJ1-6; tentatively, D is TRBD1 (5 bases). This CDR3 comprises 14 residues. The V gene's germline CDR1 is LNHDA and CDR2 SQIVND (reference sequence). Trimming cost V 4 bases and J 10 bases, with 14 bases left between them. The CDR3, as DNA: TGTGCCAGTAGTACGGCAGGGCAGGGCTCACCCCTCCACTTT. It encodes CASSTAGQGSPLHF.

The V and J genes are TRBV19 and TRBJ1-5; D is ambiguous. There are 16 residues in the CDR3. Germline V CDR1 and CDR2: LNHDA, SQIVND (reference sequence). V lost 7 bases to trimming and J lost 0 bases, with 16 bases between them. The CDR3 region has the DNA TGTGCCAGTACCCATCCGGCCAGACGTAGCAATCAGCCCCAGCATTTT. The encoded protein is CASTHPARRSNQPQHF. The full variable domain, rest sourced from reference TRBV19 and TRBJ1-5, is DGGITQSPKYLFRKEGQNVTLSCEQNLNHDAMYWYRQDPGQGLRLIYYSQIVNDFQKGDIAEGYSVSREKKESFPLTVTSAQKNPTAFYLCASTHPARRSNQPQHFGDGTRLSIL.

A few counts support this clone. The rearrangement links TRBV6-8 to TRBJ1-3; tentatively, D is TRBD1 (6 bases). CDR1 and CDR2 (germline): MNHGY, SAAAGT. Trimming took off 7 bases at V and 2 bases at J, with 9 bases between the two ends. The CDR3 length is 13 residues. The CDR3 nucleotides are TGTGCCAGCAAAGGGGGAACTGGAAACACCATATATTTT. Protein: CASKGGTGNTIYF.

In its sample, this clone ranks as medium-sized. J is TRBJ2-7 and V is TRBV30; 8 bases agree with TRBD1. Germline-derived CDR1 and CDR2 are GTSNPN and SVGIG (reference sequence). The ends lost 1 base at V and 7 bases at J; junction bases unmatched: 15. This CDR3 spans 16 amino acids. The CDR3 is CAWSARQGIILREQYF. The CDR3 DNA reads as TGTGCCTGGAGTGCTCGACAGGGGATAATTCTGAGGGAGCAGTACTTC.

This clone was detected only once. This CDR3 is CASSDRGVPLESEQYF. In DNA form, the CDR3 reads TGTGCCAGCAGTGACAGGGGCGTCCCCCTTGAGAGCGAGCAGTACTTC. The chain employs TRBV25-1 and TRBJ2-7; D may be TRBD1 (6 bases). V gave up 3 bases and J gave up 6 bases, with 21 bases separating them. Germline values: CDR1 MGHDK, CDR2 SYGVNS. The CDR3 covers 16 residues.

This clone was seen a handful of times. CDR3 protein: CASSYPGQGAGETQYF. The CDR3 region has the DNA TGTGCCAGCAGTTACCCGGGACAGGGGGCGGGAGAGACCCAGTACTTC. The chain combines TRBV6-4 with TRBJ2-5; TRBD1 matches 12 bases. This CDR3 region has 16 residues. Trimming removed 5 bases from V and 4 bases from J; junction bases left unmatched: 8. Looked up from germline, CDR1 is MRHNA and CDR2 is SNTAGT.

CDR3 sequence: CASSSTGGGQPQHF. In DNA form, the CDR3 reads TGTGCCAGTAGTTCCACAGGGGGCGGGCAGCCCCAGCATTTT. The chain couples TRBV19 to TRBJ1-5; TRBD1 aligns across 9 bases. Trimming at V came to 5 bases and at J to 7 bases, leaving 6 bases not matched to a gene. The CDR3 loop spans 14 amino acids. CDR1 is LNHDA and CDR2 is SQIVND in the germline V gene (reference sequence).

V and J are TRBV11-3 and TRBJ1-1; D not certain. The V end lost 5 bases, the J end lost 0 bases, and 19 bases lay between the germline ends. The length of the CDR3 is 17 residues. Germline loops: CDR1 SGHNT, CDR2 YENEEA. The CDR3, as DNA: TGTGCCAGCAGCCCCCGGGGTGGTGTTAGGATGAACACTGAAGCTTTCTTT. As protein: CASSPRGGVRMNTEAFF.

On this clone: At one boundary the junction diverges from the germline segment, which might be a read error. This chain links TRBV10-2 with TRBJ2-2, with D perhaps matching TRBD2 (5 bases). Germline V gene data show CDR1 as WSHSY and CDR2 as SAAADI. This CDR3 contains 14 residues. As DNA, the CDR3 is TGCGCCATCAGTCAAGCGGCGAACACCGGGGAGCTGTTTTTT. Protein: CAISQAANTGELFF.

This chain joins TRBV5-1 and TRBJ1-2; a weak D match, TRBD1 (5 bases). This CDR3 is 16 amino acids long. Germline CDR1 SGHRS, CDR2 YFSETQ. Trimming cost V 4 bases and J 4 bases, with 20 bases left between them. DNA of the CDR3: TGCGCCAGCAGCCGGGGGAACGCTGGTGGAAGCTATGGCTACACCTTC. It is translated as CASSRGNAGGSYGYTF.

The genes are TRBV19 and TRBJ2-4; possibly TRBD1 for D (6 bases). The germline V and J ends were trimmed by 6 bases and 2 bases, with 11 bases remaining between them. The CDR3 totals 14 residues. CDR1 and CDR2 (germline): LNHDA, SQIVND (reference sequence). The CDR3 DNA is TGTGCCAGTAGGGGACAAGTGTCCAAAAACATTCAGTACTTC. Translation: CASRGQVSKNIQYF.

V usage is TRBV6-8 and J usage is TRBJ2-7, with D unclear. Germline assignment: CDR1 MNHGY and CDR2 SAAAGT. Between the trimmed V and J ends, which lost 2 bases and 3 bases, there was a span of 8 bases. CDR3 length: 13 residues. This chain's CDR3 is CASSYGQIYEQYF. The CDR3 DNA sequence: TGTGCCAGCAGTTACGGGCAGATCTACGAGCAGTACTTC.